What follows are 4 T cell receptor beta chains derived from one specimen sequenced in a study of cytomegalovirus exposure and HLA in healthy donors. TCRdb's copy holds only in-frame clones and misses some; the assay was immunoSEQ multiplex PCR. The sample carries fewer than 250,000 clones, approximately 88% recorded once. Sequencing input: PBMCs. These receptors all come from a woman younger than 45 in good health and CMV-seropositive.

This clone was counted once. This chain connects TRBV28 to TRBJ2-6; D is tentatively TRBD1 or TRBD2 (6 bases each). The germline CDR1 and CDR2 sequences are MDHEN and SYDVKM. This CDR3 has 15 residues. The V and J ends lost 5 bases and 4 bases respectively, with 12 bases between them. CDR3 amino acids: CASSRGGPGANVLTF. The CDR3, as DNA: TGTGCCAGCAGTCGAGGGGGGCCCGGGGCCAACGTCCTGACTTTC.

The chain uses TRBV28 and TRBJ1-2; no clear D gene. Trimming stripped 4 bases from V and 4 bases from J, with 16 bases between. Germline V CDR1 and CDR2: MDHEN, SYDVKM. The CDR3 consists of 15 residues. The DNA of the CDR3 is TGTGCCAGCAGTTCCATCTGGCAAGGACTCTATGGCTACACCTTC. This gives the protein CASSSIWQGLYGYTF.

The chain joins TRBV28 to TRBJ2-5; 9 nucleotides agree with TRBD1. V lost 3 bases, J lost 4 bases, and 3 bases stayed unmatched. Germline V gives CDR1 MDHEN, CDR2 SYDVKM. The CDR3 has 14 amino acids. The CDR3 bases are TGTGCCAGCAGTTTTCTGACAGGGGGAGAGACCCAGTACTTC. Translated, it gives CASSFLTGGETQYF.

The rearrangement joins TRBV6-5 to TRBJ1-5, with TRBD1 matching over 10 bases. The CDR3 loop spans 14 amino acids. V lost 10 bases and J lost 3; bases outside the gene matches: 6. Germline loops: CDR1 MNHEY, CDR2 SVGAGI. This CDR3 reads CATRGTGVNQPQHF. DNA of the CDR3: TGTGCCACCAGGGGGACAGGGGTCAATCAGCCCCAGCATTTT.